Detailed here is one TCR beta chain. Its target is unknown. The sample is drawn from a study of CD8+ T cells in alopecia areata. About the study: The study gave treated patients oral tofacitinib at 5 to 10 mg twice daily. Tofacitinib was given for 6 to 18 months, then stopped for 6 months.

Study conclusions and caveats: Tofacitinib significantly decreased scalp clonality and expanded CD8+ clones among top 100.

Germline assignment: CDR1 GTSNPN and CDR2 SVGIG (reference sequence). This CDR3 region has 17 residues. Unmatched junction bases numbered 14, after V lost 4 bases and J lost 3 bases. Investigators isolated RNA and reverse transcribed it into cDNA to act as the sequencing template. Generated by immunoSEQ multiplex PCR, the TCRdb table keeps only in-frame clones and is missing some. Of about 180,000 clones listed, approximately 50% are singletons. This sample's treatment: oral pan-JAK inhibitor, 5-10 mg twice daily. The sequence was collected from a human donor with alopecia areata. Sequenced here: CD8+ T cells sorted from blood, sampled around week 54, from a patient treated with tofacitinib. The chain uses TRBV30 and TRBJ2-3, with 9 positions matching TRBD2. The DNA for the CDR3 is TGTGCCTGGACCCAACCTAGCGGGGAGCAATGGACAGATACGCAGTATTTT. Translated, it gives CAWTQPSGEQWTDTQYF.